Below, 21 T cell receptor beta chains from the same sample are listed, as sequenced in a study of OX40 agonist ivuxolimab in advanced cancers. Produced via immunoSEQ multiplex PCR; TCRdb's table is partial and in-frame only. The profile shows under 80,000 clones, 92% of them singletons. The sample in question was CD4+ or CD8+ T cells sorted from blood, obtained in a trial of the OX40 agonist ivuxolimab. The receptors were gathered from an adult with an advanced solid tumor such as melanoma, head and neck, liver or kidney cancer.

In the case of this clone: Its ends do not fully match the called genes, so a read error is possible. Other DNA sequences within the sample encode an identical CDR3. The rearrangement joins TRBV2 to TRBJ2-5; D ambiguous. CDR1 is SNHLY and CDR2 is FYNNEI in the germline V gene. The CDR3 length is 14 residues. As DNA, the CDR3 is TGCGCCAGCAGTCGCAACCTAGACGGAGAGACCCAGTACTTC. Residues: CASSRNLDGETQYF. The complete variable domain, with remaining parts taken from reference TRBV2 and TRBJ2-5, reads EPEVTQTPSHQVTQMGQEVILRCVPISNHLYFYWYRQILGQKVEFLVSFYNNEISEKSEIFDDQFSVERPDGSNFTLKIRSTKLEDSAMYFCASSRNLDGETQYFGPGTRLLVL.

V and J are TRBV11-2 and TRBJ2-7; D ambiguous. The CDR3 spans 12 residues. Per the germline V gene, CDR1 is SGHAT and CDR2 is FQNNGV. V lost 1 base and J 2 bases, leaving 3 bases between the germline ends. DNA for the CDR3: TGTGCCAGCAGCTTAGTCCCCTACGAGCAGTACTTC. It yields the protein CASSLVPYEQYF.

The chain carries TRBV2 and TRBJ2-3, with no clear D. This CDR3 is 12 amino acids long. The V end was cut by 4 bases, the J end by 4 bases, with 6 bases between. Germline CDR1 reads SNHLY; CDR2 reads FYNNEI. The CDR3, as DNA: TGTGCCAGCAGTGCCGGGCCAGATACGCAGTATTTT. Its protein product is CASSAGPDTQYF.

The chain links TRBV29-1 to TRBJ2-7, with D maybe TRBD1 (5 bases). Germline assignment: CDR1 SQVTM and CDR2 ANQGSEA. The ends were cut back, 7 bases at V and 0 bases at J, with 7 bases in the middle. The CDR3 is made up of 11 amino acids. The CDR3 loop reads CSADISYEQYF. DNA of the CDR3: TGCAGCGCGGACATCTCCTACGAGCAGTACTTC.

V is TRBV11-2 and J is TRBJ1-1, with D perhaps matching TRBD1 (5 bases). Germline-derived CDR1 and CDR2 are SGHAT and FQNNGV. The V gene lost 2 bases and the J gene lost 6 bases, with 22 bases spanning the gap. CDR3 length equals 17 residues. The chain's CDR3 is CASSLNSRGEGRSEAFF. The CDR3 nucleotides are TGTGCCAGCAGCTTAAACTCCCGGGGGGAGGGGCGTTCTGAAGCTTTCTTT.

The V call is TRBV2, the J call TRBJ2-7, with D unresolved. Between the trimmed V and J ends, which lost 5 bases and 0 bases, there was a span of 8 bases. Germline CDR1 is SNHLY and CDR2 is FYNNEI. CDR3 size: 13 residues. CDR3 loop: CASSSVSSYEQYF. The CDR3 coding sequence is TGTGCCAGCAGTTCGGTAAGCTCCTACGAGCAGTACTTC.

The chain employs TRBV9 and TRBJ2-7; no definite D call. CDR1 and CDR2 from the germline V gene are SGDLS and YYNGEE. V lost 4 bases, J lost 3 bases, and 17 bases lay in between. The CDR3 contains 15 residues. The CDR3 bases are TGTGCCAGCAGCCTCGGCGCGACCTACAACTACGAGCAGTACTTC. Protein: CASSLGATYNYEQYF.

This chain links TRBV21-1 with TRBJ1-5; the table's D gene call, TRBD1, was not cross checked with the DNA. TRBV21-1 is a pseudogene. The CDR3 runs 16 residues. CDR3 coding DNA: TGTGCCAGCAGCAAAGTGGCAGGGGAAAGCAATCAGCCCCAGCATTTT. Amino acid sequence: CASSKVAGESNQPQHF.

The chain links TRBV13 to TRBJ1-1; possibly TRBD1 for D (5 bases). Trimming cost V 1 base and J 4 bases, with 13 bases left between them. The germline V gene encodes CDR1 PRHDT and CDR2 FYEKMQ (reference sequence). The CDR3 has 15 amino acids. This CDR3 reads CASSLVPGTGTEAFF. As DNA, the CDR3 is TGTGCCAGCAGCTTAGTACCGGGGACGGGCACTGAAGCTTTCTTT.

The chain couples TRBV7-2 to TRBJ2-3, with 14 bases fitting TRBD2. Germline assignment: CDR1 SGHTA and CDR2 FQGNSA. J was trimmed by 5 bases and V by 5 bases; bases with no gene match: 6. This CDR3 is 16 amino acids long. CDR3 region: CASSQGLAGAGDTQYF. The CDR3 DNA is TGTGCCAGCAGCCAGGGACTAGCGGGGGCCGGAGATACGCAGTATTTT.

The chain employs TRBV10-3 and TRBJ1-2; D remains unclear. V was shortened by 7 bases and J by 9 bases, with 18 bases between the two germline ends. Germline values: CDR1 ENHRY, CDR2 SYGVKD. The CDR3 covers 13 residues. This CDR3 is CAIKPGSDDRYTF. The CDR3 DNA reads TGTGCCATCAAACCGGGATCTGATGATCGCTACACCTTC.

This sequence joins TRBV11-2 and TRBJ2-5; the D call may be TRBD1 or TRBD2 (5 bases each). CDR1 SGHAT and CDR2 FQNNGV come from the germline V gene. Trimming stripped 4 bases from V and 4 bases from J, with 22 bases between. This CDR3 is 17 amino acids long. The CDR3 loop is CASSSRDAGSQSETQYF. CDR3 coding DNA: TGTGCCAGCAGCTCCCGGGACGCAGGTTCACAGTCAGAGACCCAGTACTTC.

J is TRBJ2-7 and V is TRBV11-2; the D gene could be TRBD1 or TRBD2 (5 bases each). The germline V gene has CDR1 SGHAT and CDR2 FQNNGV. This CDR3 is built from 15 residues. V lost 2 bases and J 2 bases, leaving 13 bases between the germline ends. CDR3 DNA sequence: TGTGCCAGCAGCTTAACAGGCCAGGGAGCCTACGAGCAGTACTTC. This codes for CASSLTGQGAYEQYF.

DNA of the CDR3: TGTGCCAGCAGCTTGGTTGCCGGGGGCCCCAATGAGCAGTTCTTC. Residues: CASSLVAGGPNEQFF. This sequence joins TRBV7-9 and TRBJ2-1; D may be TRBD1 or TRBD2 (6 bases each). Germline V gives CDR1 SEHNR, CDR2 FQNEAQ (reference sequence). The CDR3 is 15 residues long. With 3 bases removed from V and 6 bases from J, the gap between germline ends came to 15 bases.

The chain employs TRBV9 and TRBJ2-5, with TRBD2 identical over 11 bases. This CDR3 has 15 residues. With 3 bases clipped from V and 5 bases from J, the junction kept 6 bases outside the gene matches. Germline values: CDR1 SGDLS, CDR2 YYNGEE. The CDR3 coding sequence is TGTGCCAGCAGCGGTAGCGGGGGGGCTGGTGAGACCCAGTACTTC. Translating it yields CASSGSGGAGETQYF.

V usage is TRBV13 and J usage is TRBJ1-5, with 8 bases fitting TRBD1. The V segment lost 4 bases and the J segment 5 bases; nucleotides outside the gene matches: 7. The CDR3 has 15 residues. Germline V gives CDR1 PRHDT, CDR2 FYEKMQ (reference sequence). The CDR3 loop reads CASSSSTGGHQPQHF. The DNA for the CDR3 is TGTGCCAGCAGCTCATCCACAGGGGGGCATCAGCCCCAGCATTTT. The whole variable domain, remainder taken from reference TRBV13 and TRBJ1-5, is AAGVIQSPRHLIKEKRETATLKCYPIPRHDTVYWYQQGPGQDPQFLISFYEKMQSDKGSIPDRFSAQQFSDYHSELNMSSLELGDSALYFCASSSSTGGHQPQHFGDGTRLSIL.

V gene TRBV20-1 combines with J gene TRBJ2-1, with D hard to call. The CDR3 runs to 8 residues. With 6 bases removed from V and 10 bases from J, the gap between germline ends came to 4 bases. Germline assignment: CDR1 DFQATT and CDR2 SNEGSKA (reference sequence). The CDR3 DNA is TGCAGTGCAGGCGAGCAGTTCTTC. This encodes CSAGEQFF.

This clone was found once. This chain uses TRBV6-5 with TRBJ2-7, with TRBD2 matching over 8 bases. V shed 5 bases, J shed 1 base, and the junction held 7 bases outside the gene matches. The CDR3 loop spans 15 amino acids. Germline lookup yields CDR1 MNHEY and CDR2 SVGAGI. CDR3: CASSPGGLWSYEQYF. The CDR3 coding sequence is TGTGCCAGCAGTCCGGGGGGGTTGTGGTCCTACGAGCAGTACTTC.

The V and J genes are TRBV9 and TRBJ2-3, with TRBD2 matching over 10 bases. The CDR3 is made up of 15 amino acids. Germline loops: CDR1 SGDLS, CDR2 YYNGEE. J lost 0 bases, V lost 4 bases, and 2 bases had no gene match. For the CDR3, the DNA is TGTGCCAGCAGCCCTAGCGGGGGTAGCACAGATACGCAGTATTTT. It yields the protein CASSPSGGSTDTQYF. The variable domain in full, completed from reference TRBV9 and TRBJ2-3, reads DSGVTQTPKHLITATGQRVTLRCSPRSGDLSVYWYQQSLDQGLQFLIQYYNGEERAKGNILERFSAQQFPDLHSELNLSSLELGDSALYFCASSPSGGSTDTQYFGPGTRLTVL.

The V call is TRBV9, the J call TRBJ2-7; 7 bases line up with TRBD1. The J segment lost 2 bases and the V segment lost 4 bases, leaving 9 bases of the junction unmatched. This CDR3 is built from 15 residues. Germline V gene data show CDR1 as SGDLS and CDR2 as YYNGEE. DNA for the CDR3: TGTGCCAGCAGCCGGGCCGGGCAGGGGGCCTACGAGCAGTACTTC. This gives the protein CASSRAGQGAYEQYF.

The chain combines TRBV14 with TRBJ2-7; D might be TRBD2 (6 bases). The length of the CDR3 is 15 residues. V dropped 3 bases and J dropped 6 bases, with 18 bases sitting between them. The germline V gene encodes CDR1 SGHDN and CDR2 FVKESK. CDR3 coding DNA: TGTGCCAGCAGCCACGGGTTAATGGGGGGTCGCGAGCAGTACTTC. This gives the protein CASSHGLMGGREQYF.